Listed below are T cell receptor beta chains from one sample, sequenced in a study of blood T cell repertoires in COVID-19. This table comes from immunoSEQ multiplex PCR, and its TCRdb copy is limited to in-frame clones, with some not included. In the table there are 180,000 or so clones, about 86% of which are singletons. Material: peripheral blood. These receptors were taken from a man in his 60s with acute or convalescent COVID-19. Both conserved end residues are part of each CDR3. Fields, in order: V gene, clone size, D gene, J gene, CDR3 protein, CDR3 DNA. A D gene is named only where the DNA matches it firmly. Some rows mark clone size as missing; the rest say once, few, many or name a class of expanded clone.

v_call: TRBV3-1/TRBV3-2; clone_size: -; d_call: TRBD1; j_call: TRBJ1-2; cdr3_aa: CASSPNLQGRTNYGYTF; cdr3_nt: TGTGCCAGCAGCCCGAACCTACAGGGGAGGACTAACTATGGCTACACCTTC
v_call: TRBV28; clone_size: -; d_call: TRBD2; j_call: TRBJ2-5; cdr3_aa: CASVSGRAQETQYF; cdr3_nt: TGTGCCAGCGTTAGCGGGAGGGCCCAAGAGACCCAGTACTTC
v_call: TRBV28; clone_size: -; d_call: TRBD2; j_call: TRBJ2-3; cdr3_aa: CASREAGASTDTQYF; cdr3_nt: TGTGCCAGCAGAGAAGCGGGGGCTAGCACAGATACGCAGTATTTT
v_call: TRBV2; clone_size: -; d_call: TRBD1; j_call: TRBJ2-5; cdr3_aa: CASRSWGQGGETQYF; cdr3_nt: TGTGCCAGCAGATCTTGGGGACAGGGAGGGGAGACCCAGTACTTC
v_call: TRBV11-2; clone_size: -; d_call: TRBD2; j_call: TRBJ2-1; cdr3_aa: CASSLRLAGMSSTTSEFF; cdr3_nt: TGTGCCAGCAGCTTAAGACTAGCGGGTATGAGCAGTACAACAAGTGAGTTCTTC
v_call: TRBV9; clone_size: -; d_call: -; j_call: TRBJ2-3; cdr3_aa: CASSVGGRADTQYF; cdr3_nt: TGTGCCAGCAGCGTTGGGGGCCGAGCAGATACGCAGTATTTT
v_call: TRBV5-8; clone_size: -; d_call: TRBD2; j_call: TRBJ2-3; cdr3_aa: CASSWGLAFTDTQYF; cdr3_nt: TGTGCCAGCAGCTGGGGACTAGCTTTCACAGATACGCAGTATTTT
v_call: TRBV30; clone_size: -; d_call: TRBD1; j_call: TRBJ1-2; cdr3_aa: CAWSPGTGFGYTF; cdr3_nt: TGTGCCTGGAGTCCCGGGACAGGGTTCGGCTACACCTTC
v_call: TRBV4-2; clone_size: -; d_call: TRBD2; j_call: TRBJ2-2; cdr3_aa: CASSQDRLGLAGAATGELFF; cdr3_nt: TGTGCCAGCAGCCAAGATCGGCTAGGACTAGCGGGAGCGGCCACCGGGGAGCTGTTTTTT
v_call: TRBV6-5; clone_size: -; d_call: TRBD2; j_call: TRBJ2-3; cdr3_aa: CASIAWGGPTDTQYF; cdr3_nt: TGTGCCAGCATCGCTTGGGGGGGACCCACAGATACGCAGTATTTT
v_call: TRBV28; clone_size: -; d_call: -; j_call: TRBJ2-2; cdr3_aa: CASSPSGQGNTGELFF; cdr3_nt: TGTGCCAGCAGTCCCTCTGGGCAGGGCAACACCGGGGAGCTGTTTTTT
v_call: TRBV19; clone_size: -; d_call: -; j_call: TRBJ2-2; cdr3_aa: CASSTQGILTGELFF; cdr3_nt: TGTGCCAGTAGTACCCAGGGGATCCTAACCGGGGAGCTGTTTTTT
v_call: TRBV9; clone_size: -; d_call: -; j_call: TRBJ1-2; cdr3_aa: CASSAQQGNYGYTF; cdr3_nt: TGTGCCAGCAGCGCCCAACAGGGCAACTATGGCTACACCTTC
v_call: TRBV7-9; clone_size: once; d_call: TRBD1; j_call: TRBJ1-6; cdr3_aa: CASRSDRDPSPLHF; cdr3_nt: TGTGCCAGCAGATCTGACAGGGACCCATCACCCCTCCACTTT
v_call: TRBV30; clone_size: -; d_call: TRBD1; j_call: TRBJ1-4; cdr3_aa: CAWRGDRLHATNEKLFF; cdr3_nt: TGTGCCTGGAGGGGGGACAGGCTCCATGCAACTAATGAAAAACTGTTTTTT
v_call: TRBV3-1/TRBV3-2; clone_size: once; d_call: TRBD1; j_call: TRBJ1-4; cdr3_aa: CASSQEGQGLVNEKLFF; cdr3_nt: TGTGCCAGCAGCCAGGAGGGACAGGGACTTGTTAATGAAAAACTGTTTTTT
v_call: TRBV4-2; clone_size: -; d_call: TRBD2; j_call: TRBJ2-2; cdr3_aa: CASSVAPVGLAVNTGELFF; cdr3_nt: TGTGCCAGCAGCGTTGCTCCCGTCGGGCTAGCGGTGAACACCGGGGAGCTGTTTTTT
v_call: TRBV5-5; clone_size: -; d_call: -; j_call: TRBJ1-2; cdr3_aa: CASSLAGWGRDYGYTF; cdr3_nt: TGTGCCAGCAGCTTGGCCGGGTGGGGCAGGGACTATGGCTACACCTTC
v_call: TRBV3-1/TRBV3-2; clone_size: -; d_call: TRBD1; j_call: TRBJ2-7; cdr3_aa: CAGSQAAGGYEQYF; cdr3_nt: TGTGCCGGCAGCCAAGCGGCAGGGGGCTACGAGCAGTACTTC